Listed here is a single T cell receptor (beta chain). Sequencing used immunoSEQ multiplex PCR; TCRdb keeps in-frame clones, though not all of them. The table has 2 million to 2.5 million clones, around 95% seen once. Subsets obtained from CD4+ cells comprised CD45RA+ naive and CD45RA-negative memory cells. These data belong to a study of shared clonotypes between healthy human individuals. This CDR3 contains 15 residues. Trimming removed 5 bases from V and 0 bases from J, with 11 bases in between. Germline V lookup: CDR1 SGHTA, CDR2 FQGNSA. Sample: naive CD4+ T cells sorted from blood. Stated subset: CD45RA+ positively selected. The V call is TRBV7-2, the J call TRBJ1-3; no clear D gene. The TCR was taken from a man aged 18 to 29 in good health. The CDR3 reads CASSPRRSSGNTIYF. CDR3 nucleotides: TGTGCCAGCAGCCCACGACGGAGCTCTGGAAACACCATATATTTT.